A single sample gave rise to the 14 T cell receptor beta chains below, sequenced in a study of blood T cells in healthy people across ages. Next came a second PCR, run for about 6 to 11 cycles, which used a sample-barcoded 5' primer along with a J-beta primer mix. TCRdb used MiXCR to reprocess the 5' RACE reads, holding one entry per CDR3 protein. The sample yields roughly 800,000 distinct CDR3 sequences, roughly 64% seen once. The sequenced material came from blood. These receptors all stem from a man aged 25-40 years in good health.

The chain carries TRBV20-1 and TRBJ1-5, with a tentative D call TRBD1 (5 bases). V lost 6 bases and J lost 7, with 13 bases in between. This CDR3 has 12 residues. CDR1 and CDR2 from the germline V gene are DFQATT and SNEGSKA (reference sequence). CDR3 loop: CSAAEGPQPQHF. CDR3 DNA: TGCAGTGCGGCGGAGGGGCCCCAGCCCCAGCATTTT.

The chain employs TRBV7-9 and TRBJ1-1; D uncertain. The V gene's germline CDR1 is SEHNR and CDR2 FQNEAQ (reference sequence). The length of the CDR3 is 11 residues. The V end was cut by 11 bases, the J end by 0 bases, with 7 bases between. CDR3 nucleotides: TGTGCCGGGCGAGTGAACACTGAAGCTTTCTTT. Encoded protein: CAGRVNTEAFF.

The chain recombines TRBV4-3 with TRBJ2-4; D gene ambiguous. In germline, CDR1 is LGHNA, CDR2 YSLEER. The CDR3 runs to 14 residues. The V and J ends lost 4 bases and 7 bases respectively, with 14 bases between them. Written as DNA, the CDR3 is TGCGCCAGCAGCCGAGTCGTCCGGAATAACATTCAGTACTTC. It yields the protein CASSRVVRNNIQYF.

The rearrangement links TRBV29-1 to TRBJ2-7; a possible D gene is TRBD2 (7 bases). The end of the DNA aligns better with TRBJ2-5, so the J call may be wrong. Germline V gives CDR1 SQVTM, CDR2 ANQGSEA. This CDR3 contains 14 residues. For the CDR3, the DNA is TGCAGCGTTGAAGAGGCGGGGGCGGAGGAGACCCAGTACTTC. It yields the protein CSVEEAGAEETQYF.

V is TRBV3-1 and J is TRBJ1-2; D is undetermined. V lost 4 bases, J lost 4 bases, and 13 bases lay in between. The CDR3 totals 14 residues. Germline loops: CDR1 LGHDT, CDR2 YNNKEL (reference sequence). CDR3 coding DNA: TGTGCCAGCAGCCCGGGAAGAGTAGGCTATGGCTACACCTTC. Its protein is CASSPGRVGYGYTF. Full variable domain (remainder filled in from reference TRBV3-1 and TRBJ1-2): DTAVSQTPKYLVTQMGNDKSIKCEQNLGHDTMYWYKQDSKKFLKIMFSYNNKELIINETVPNRFSPKSPDKAHLNLHINSLELGDSAVYFCASSPGRVGYGYTFGSGTRLTVV.

V gene TRBV2 combines with J gene TRBJ2-5; a weak D match, TRBD1 (6 bases). Trimming took 10 bases from V and 4 from J, leaving 16 bases between them. Germline CDR1 reads SNHLY; CDR2 reads FYNNEI. This CDR3 spans 13 amino acids. The CDR3 sequence: CATTGHAGETQYF. The CDR3 bases are TGTGCCACCACGGGACACGCAGGAGAGACCCAGTACTTC.

J is TRBJ2-5 and V is TRBV20-1; 8 bases align to TRBD1. The DNA end is a closer match to TRBJ2-7, so the J assignment may be wrong. Germline V CDR1 and CDR2: DFQATT, SNEGSKA (reference sequence). The CDR3 consists of 14 residues. CDR3 loop: CSAYQGARVHEQYF. The CDR3 DNA reads TGCAGTGCATACCAGGGGGCTAGGGTCCACGAGCAGTACTTC.

This clonotype has a handful of counts. The chain employs TRBV20-1 and TRBJ1-2, with a tentative D call TRBD1 (6 bases). The CDR3 length is 14 residues. Looked up from germline, CDR1 is DFQATT and CDR2 is SNEGSKA (reference sequence). The V end lost 5 bases, the J end lost 2 bases, and 15 bases lay between the germline ends. The CDR3 spells CSAPLTGGNYGYTF. The CDR3 nucleotides are TGCAGTGCTCCCCTCACCGGGGGCAACTATGGCTACACCTTC.

J is TRBJ2-1 and V is TRBV6-6, with 10 bases aligning to TRBD2. The germline CDR1 and CDR2 sequences are MNHNY and SVGAGI (reference sequence). CDR3 length: 15 amino acids. V lost 2 bases to trimming and J lost 4 bases; unmatched junction nucleotides: 2. The CDR3 is CASSYTLAGYNEQFF. In DNA form, the CDR3 reads TGTGCCAGCAGTTACACACTAGCGGGGTACAATGAGCAGTTCTTC.

This clonotype was seen a few times. This rearrangement joins TRBV12-3 or TRBV12-4 to TRBJ2-5, with D tentatively TRBD1 (6 bases). V was pared by 7 bases and J by 11 bases, with 14 bases between. The CDR3 extends over 11 amino acids. DNA of the CDR3: TGTGCCAGCACCTCTGGACAGATACAGTACTTC. Amino acids: CASTSGQIQYF.

This clonotype was counted between two and nine times. A much bigger clone sits one base away, suggesting this may be a read error. This chain links TRBV7-2 with TRBJ2-5, with D possibly TRBD2 on 5 matching bases. Germline CDR1 reads SGHTA; CDR2 reads FQGNSA. V gave up 3 bases and J gave up 11 bases, with 16 bases separating them. The CDR3 extends over 13 amino acids. In DNA, the CDR3 is TGTGCCAGCAGCTTTTCTCCGGGGAACAAGCAGTACTTC. It is translated as CASSFSPGNKQYF.

The chain employs TRBV7-2 and TRBJ1-2, with TRBD1 as a possible D gene (5 bases). CDR1 is SGHTA, CDR2 FQGNSA, per germline. Trimming stripped 5 bases from V and 2 bases from J, with 12 bases between. There are 14 residues in the CDR3. This CDR3 reads CASSEGIRNYGYTF. The CDR3, as DNA: TGTGCCAGCAGCGAGGGGATACGCAACTATGGCTACACCTTC.

The chain links TRBV3-1 to TRBJ2-6, with TRBD2 as a possible D gene (6 bases). The CDR3 is made up of 17 amino acids. V was trimmed by 0 bases and J by 4 bases, leaving 13 bases between them. Looked up from germline, CDR1 is LGHDT and CDR2 is YNNKEL (reference sequence). The CDR3 protein is CASSQELGGVGANVLTF. Written as DNA, the CDR3 is TGTGCCAGCAGCCAAGAGTTGGGCGGGGTCGGGGCCAACGTCCTGACTTTC.

The genes are TRBV20-1 and TRBJ2-5, with 10 positions matching TRBD2. V dropped 3 bases and J dropped 1; count of bases not matched to a gene: 11. Germline assignment: CDR1 DFQATT and CDR2 SNEGSKA (reference sequence). The CDR3 has 17 amino acids. DNA of the CDR3: TGCAGTGCTAGCGTTAGCGGGGGGCCAAGCATCCAAGAGACCCAGTACTTC. Protein: CSASVSGGPSIQETQYF.